The TCR beta chain under discussion was sequenced for a study of post-analysis software for immune sequencing data. Study-wide findings and caveats: In patients, TRBV5-6, TRBV5-1 and TRBV20-1 belonged to roughly five TRBV segments found more frequently than in controls.

Notes on this clonotype: Its specificity is not known.

Unique molecular identifiers were carried by the TCR beta cDNA libraries. TCRdb ran MiXCR on the PCR reads and lists one entry per CDR3 protein. The sample lists some 800,000 distinct CDR3 sequences, around 42% occurring once. The CDR3 sequence is 15 residues long. The V gene end was trimmed by 4 bases and the J gene end by 0 bases; junction bases not matched to a gene: 4. CDR1 and CDR2 (germline): SGHKS, YYEKEE (reference sequence). Sequenced sample: blood. The receptor comes from a girl aged 5-17 years with multiple sclerosis. The chain uses TRBV5-5 and TRBJ1-5; 7 positions agree with TRBD1. The CDR3 DNA follows: TGTGCCAGCAGCCCGGGACAGAGTAGCAATCAGCCCCAGCATTTT. It yields the protein CASSPGQSSNQPQHF.